Below are 26 T cell receptor beta chains sequenced from a single sample in a study of T cell responses to AZD1222 COVID-19 vaccine. The method was immunoSEQ multiplex PCR; TCRdb's version includes in-frame clones alone and lacks a portion of them. Of about 180,000 clones in the sample, 85% to 95% were seen once. The sequenced sample was peripheral blood, obtained 28 days after the second dose of the MenACWY control vaccine. These receptors were taken from an adult who received the MenACWY meningococcal vaccine as a control.

This rearrangement joins TRBV6-6 to TRBJ1-5; no clear D gene. The CDR3 extends over 13 amino acids. The germline V and J ends were trimmed by 6 bases and 1 base, with 7 bases remaining between them. Per germline, CDR1 MNHNY and CDR2 SVGAGI (reference sequence). CDR3 DNA: TGTGCCAGCAGGGGGTTAAGCAATCAGCCCCAGCATTTT. It encodes CASRGLSNQPQHF.

V usage is TRBV21-1 and J usage is TRBJ1-5; the table's D call TRBD1 went unverified against the DNA. TRBV21-1 is listed as a pseudogene. The CDR3 runs to 14 residues. The CDR3 spells CASSNSGGEQPQHF. The CDR3 DNA reads as TGTGCCAGCAGCAATTCAGGGGGCGAGCAGCCCCAGCATTTT.

The rearrangement links TRBV5-4 to TRBJ1-1; D unresolved. V was shortened by 3 bases and J by 1 base, with 16 bases between the two germline ends. From germline, CDR1 is SGHNT and CDR2 YYREEE (reference sequence). The CDR3 consists of 16 residues. The CDR3 DNA is TGTGCCAGCAGCTCCCCAAGGGAGGGTTGGAACACTGAAGCTTTCTTT. Residues: CASSSPREGWNTEAFF.

The sample holds one count of this clone. The J gene is TRBJ2-1, the V gene TRBV5-4, with TRBD2 matching 8 bases. V shed 3 bases, J shed 8 bases, and the junction held 13 bases outside the gene matches. Looked up from germline, CDR1 is SGHNT and CDR2 is YYREEE (reference sequence). This CDR3 contains 16 residues. The CDR3 is CASSSRLGGGSDEQFF. For the CDR3, the DNA is TGTGCCAGCAGCTCCAGATTGGGCGGGGGGTCGGATGAGCAGTTCTTC.

The rearrangement links TRBV30 to TRBJ1-2; D ambiguous. V was pared by 6 bases and J by 9 bases, with 20 bases between. This CDR3 is 13 amino acids long. Germline-derived CDR1 and CDR2 are GTSNPN and SVGIG (reference sequence). CDR3 bases: TGTGCCTGTACCCAGTCCGGGCAGAGTAGCTACACCTTC. Encoded protein: CACTQSGQSSYTF.

This clone has a handful of counts. The genes are TRBV6-2 or TRBV6-3 and TRBJ1-1; 8 nucleotides line up with TRBD1. This CDR3 contains 13 residues. V trimming: 5 bases; J trimming: 10 bases; junction bases outside the gene matches: 9. From germline, CDR1 is MNHEY and CDR2 SVGEGT. CDR3: CASSGRDRPAAFF. CDR3 nucleotide sequence: TGTGCCAGCAGTGGCCGGGACAGGCCGGCAGCTTTCTTT.

The chain combines TRBV18 with TRBJ2-7; 7 bases are shared with TRBD1. Losses at the gene ends were 6 bases for V and 3 bases for J; bases not matched to a gene: 5. This CDR3 has 13 residues. Germline CDR1 KGHSH, CDR2 LQKENI. The chain's CDR3 is CASSTGTDYEQYF. Written as DNA, the CDR3 is TGTGCCAGCTCTACCGGGACAGACTACGAGCAGTACTTC. Together with reference TRBV18 and TRBJ2-7, the CDR3 gives the full variable domain: NAGVMQNPRHLVRRRGQEARLRCSPMKGHSHVYWYRQLPEEGLKFMVYLQKENIIDESGMPKERFSAEFPKEGPSILRIQQVVRGDSAAYFCASSTGTDYEQYFGPGTRLTVT.

The gene calls are TRBV2 and TRBJ1-1, with 9 nucleotides matching TRBD1. CDR1 and CDR2 from the germline V gene are SNHLY and FYNNEI. The CDR3 is 13 amino acids. Germline trimming cut 6 bases from V and 4 bases from J; bases unmatched to any gene: 3. Here the CDR3 reads CASRETGGTEAFF. CDR3 nucleotides: TGTGCCAGCAGAGAGACAGGGGGCACTGAAGCTTTCTTT.

The chain links TRBV5-5 to TRBJ2-7; 11 bases are shared with TRBD2. After removal of 2 bases from V and 6 bases from J, the junction contained 1 base not matched to a gene. Germline lookup yields CDR1 SGHKS and CDR2 YYEKEE (reference sequence). The CDR3 sequence is 13 residues long. The DNA of the CDR3 is TGTGCCAGCAGCTTAGGACTAGCGGGCGAGCAGTACTTC. It is translated as CASSLGLAGEQYF.

The chain is built from TRBV5-1 and TRBJ2-6; D ambiguous. Deletions cut 1 base from V and 0 bases from J, with 5 bases between. Germline-derived CDR1 and CDR2 are SGHRS and YFSETQ. The CDR3 spans 15 residues. The DNA for the CDR3 is TGCGCCAGCAGCTTGATGACCTCTGGGGCCAACGTCCTGACTTTC. It codes for CASSLMTSGANVLTF.

The CDR3 region has the DNA TGTGCCAGCAGCTCAAGTAGCGGGGGGCTCCAAGAGACCCAGTACTTC. Translating it yields CASSSSSGGLQETQYF. The chain employs TRBV13 and TRBJ2-5; 10 bases agree with TRBD2. The V and J ends lost 4 bases and 1 base, in that order; junction bases with no gene match: 6. CDR3 length equals 16 residues. CDR1 and CDR2 (germline): PRHDT, FYEKMQ (reference sequence).

This clone has only one observation. The V and J genes are TRBV7-9 and TRBJ1-2; TRBD1 is a possible D gene (5 bases). Germline CDR1 is SEHNR and CDR2 is FQNEAQ (reference sequence). The V gene lost 5 bases and the J gene lost 7 bases, with 17 bases spanning the gap. This CDR3 has 14 amino acids. CDR3 amino acids: CASSPGAGDSGYTF. For the CDR3, the DNA is TGTGCCAGCAGCCCCGGGGCGGGGGACTCTGGCTACACCTTC.

The rearrangement uses TRBV5-1 and TRBJ1-6; 9 bases are a match to TRBD1. The CDR3 loop spans 15 amino acids. Per the germline V gene, CDR1 is SGHRS and CDR2 is YFSETQ. J gave up 9 bases and V 5 bases, and 9 bases lay outside the gene matches. CDR3 protein: CASRRDREVTSPLHF. As DNA, the CDR3 is TGCGCCAGCAGGAGGGACAGGGAGGTTACTTCACCCCTCCACTTT.

The chain carries TRBV12-3 or TRBV12-4 and TRBJ1-5, with D hard to call. Trimming pared 3 bases from V and 5 bases from J, leaving 8 bases between. The CDR3 contains 13 residues. CDR3 region: CASSFTTDQPQHF. CDR3 sequence (DNA): TGTGCCAGCAGTTTTACCACTGATCAGCCCCAGCATTTT.

This clone was observed a single time. The V call is TRBV5-4, the J call TRBJ2-4; the D gene is possibly TRBD1 (5 bases). The ends were cut back, 2 bases at V and 5 bases at J, with 11 bases in the middle. This CDR3 spans 14 amino acids. Germline-derived CDR1 and CDR2 are SGHNT and YYREEE (reference sequence). DNA for the CDR3: TGTGCCAGCAGCTTAAGGGGCAGGGAAAACATTCAGTACTTC. Translated, it gives CASSLRGRENIQYF.

V is TRBV5-5 and J is TRBJ1-2; no clear D gene. In germline, CDR1 is SGHKS, CDR2 YYEKEE (reference sequence). Trimming removed 0 bases at V and 4 bases at J, with 13 bases between. The CDR3 runs to 15 residues. CDR3 region: CASSLVAASPYGYTF. The CDR3 DNA sequence: TGTGCCAGCAGCTTGGTGGCAGCCTCGCCCTATGGCTACACCTTC.

The chain couples TRBV7-6 to TRBJ2-7; tentatively, D is TRBD2 (6 bases). Germline values: CDR1 SGHVS, CDR2 FNYEAQ. Trimming removed 5 bases at V and 0 bases at J, with 8 bases between. This CDR3 has 13 amino acids. CDR3 region: CASSPGLSYEQYF. The CDR3 DNA reads TGTGCCAGCAGCCCGGGACTCTCCTACGAGCAGTACTTC.

The J gene is TRBJ1-1, the V gene TRBV28; D call uncertain. Looked up from germline, CDR1 is MDHEN and CDR2 is SYDVKM. This CDR3 region has 12 residues. The V end lost 8 bases, the J end lost 7 bases, and 14 bases lay between the germline ends. The CDR3 sequence is CASGNDAREAFF. Written as DNA, the CDR3 is TGTGCCAGCGGAAATGATGCCCGTGAAGCTTTCTTT.

This clone has a single count. This chain links TRBV5-6 with TRBJ2-7; the D gene is possibly TRBD2 (6 bases). This CDR3 region has 15 residues. Germline loops: CDR1 SGHDT, CDR2 YYEEEE. Trimming stripped 4 bases from V and 4 bases from J, with 18 bases between. CDR3 loop: CASSLGTPINYEQYF. The CDR3 region has the DNA TGTGCCAGCAGCCTGGGGACTCCCATCAATTACGAGCAGTACTTC.

This chain connects TRBV18 to TRBJ2-1, with D tentatively TRBD2 (5 bases). The length of the CDR3 is 15 residues. Trimming removed 3 bases from V and 8 bases from J, with 17 bases in between. CDR1 is KGHSH and CDR2 is LQKENI in the germline V gene. The CDR3 loop is CASSPPSSNVDEQFF. The CDR3 DNA follows: TGTGCCAGCTCACCCCCTAGCTCAAACGTGGATGAGCAGTTCTTC. The whole variable domain, filled in from reference TRBV18 and TRBJ2-1, reads NAGVMQNPRHLVRRRGQEARLRCSPMKGHSHVYWYRQLPEEGLKFMVYLQKENIIDESGMPKERFSAEFPKEGPSILRIQQVVRGDSAAYFCASSPPSSNVDEQFFGPGTRLTVL.

This chain connects TRBV6-1 to TRBJ2-7; D gene uncertain. The CDR3 has 15 amino acids. In germline, CDR1 is MNHNS, CDR2 SASEGT. V lost 2 bases and J 5 bases, leaving 16 bases between the germline ends. This chain's CDR3 is CASSEFGRSINEQYF. DNA for the CDR3: TGTGCCAGCAGTGAATTCGGCAGGTCGATTAACGAGCAGTACTTC.

This chain joins TRBV30 and TRBJ1-5; TRBD1 matches 9 bases. The CDR3 runs 14 residues. The V gene end was trimmed by 3 bases and the J gene end by 4 bases; junction bases not matched to a gene: 4. Germline V lookup: CDR1 GTSNPN, CDR2 SVGIG (reference sequence). The DNA of the CDR3 is TGTGCCTGGAGCCGGGACAGGGAAAATCAGCCCCAGCATTTT. This sequence encodes CAWSRDRENQPQHF. The full variable domain, in which reference TRBV30 and TRBJ1-5 provide the parts outside the CDR3, is SQTIHQWPATLVQPVGSPLSLECTVEGTSNPNLYWYRQAAGRGLQLLFYSVGIGQISSEVPQNLSASRPQDRQFILSSKKLLLSDSGFYLCAWSRDRENQPQHFGDGTRLSIL.

The J gene is TRBJ1-6, the V gene TRBV19; D not resolved. In germline, CDR1 is LNHDA, CDR2 SQIVND (reference sequence). V lost 4 bases to trimming and J lost 7 bases, with 17 bases between them. CDR3 length equals 16 residues. CDR3 loop: CASSTSIRGKNSPLHF. The CDR3 bases are TGTGCCAGTAGTACGTCTATTCGTGGGAAAAATTCACCCCTCCACTTT. Drawing the rest from reference TRBV19 and TRBJ1-6, the complete variable domain is DGGITQSPKYLFRKEGQNVTLSCEQNLNHDAMYWYRQDPGQGLRLIYYSQIVNDFQKGDIAEGYSVSREKKESFPLTVTSAQKNPTAFYLCASSTSIRGKNSPLHFGNGTRLTVT.

This clone was observed a few times. At one end, the junction sequence differs from germline, possibly due to a read error. The J gene is TRBJ1-1, the V gene TRBV27; a possible D gene is TRBD1 (6 bases). Germline CDR1 is MNHEY and CDR2 is SMNVEV (reference sequence). CDR3 size: 14 residues. In nucleotides, the CDR3 is TGTGCCAGCAGGGCAATTCGGGATACGGGGGCTATTATCTTT. Amino acids: CASRAIRDTGAIIF.

This sequence joins TRBV11-2 and TRBJ2-3, with D possibly TRBD2 on 7 matching bases. Trimming took off 0 bases at V and 6 bases at J, with 16 bases between the two ends. This CDR3 comprises 16 residues. Germline V CDR1 and CDR2: SGHAT, FQNNGV. The DNA for the CDR3 is TGTGCCAGCAGCTTAGATGGGAGGGGGGTGTGGGATACGCAGTATTTT. It translates to CASSLDGRGVWDTQYF.

The chain couples TRBV28 to TRBJ1-2, with TRBD1 identical over 10 bases. Trimming removed 6 bases from V and 5 bases from J; junction bases left unmatched: 6. Germline V gene lookup returns CDR1 MDHEN and CDR2 SYDVKM. The CDR3 runs to 14 residues. CDR3 protein: CASRMTGGGYGYTF. Here the CDR3 DNA reads TGTGCCAGCAGGATGACAGGGGGCGGGTATGGCTACACCTTC.